Listed here are 29 T cell receptor beta chains from one sample, sequenced in a study of T-cell memory formation after mild COVID-19. One entry per CDR3 protein results from TCRdb running MiXCR on the 5' RACE reads. The table includes 35,000 to 45,000 distinct CDR3 sequences, around 6.6% detected once. The specimen was PBMCs or a T cell subset sorted from them (not recorded which). The receptors stem from an adult who had mild COVID-19 (a few samples of this study predate the infection). Cell type and time point are not known.

The CDR3 loop is CASSIAFSGGYEQYF. The CDR3 DNA is TGTGCCAGTAGTATAGCATTTTCAGGGGGCTACGAGCAGTACTTC. The V gene is TRBV19, the J gene TRBJ2-7, with TRBD1 matching 7 bases. Germline V CDR1 and CDR2: LNHDA, SQIVND (reference sequence). Trimming took 1 base from V and 3 from J; bases not matched to a gene: 6. CDR3 length: 15 residues.

V usage is TRBV10-3 and J usage is TRBJ2-7, with 7 bases aligning to TRBD1. This CDR3 spans 12 amino acids. After removal of 4 bases from V and 3 bases from J, the junction contained 0 bases not matched to a gene. CDR1 and CDR2 (germline): ENHRY, SYGVKD. In nucleotides, the CDR3 is TGTGCCATCAGTGGGGACAGCTACGAGCAGTACTTC. Translating gives CAISGDSYEQYF.

The chain couples TRBV28 to TRBJ2-6, with 7 positions matching TRBD1. Germline CDR1 reads MDHEN; CDR2 reads SYDVKM. This CDR3 is 18 amino acids long. V gave up 7 bases and J gave up 0 bases; unmatched junction bases: 12. CDR3 in DNA: TGTGCCAGCAAGGGGGCCCATGGGGTCCCCTCTGGGGCCAACGTCCTGACTTTC. Amino acids: CASKGAHGVPSGANVLTF.

The chain employs TRBV10-3 and TRBJ2-5; TRBD2 aligns across 9 bases. Trimming removed 8 bases from V and 7 bases from J; junction bases left unmatched: 8. The germline V gene has CDR1 ENHRY and CDR2 SYGVKD. The CDR3 has 13 amino acids. DNA for the CDR3: TGTGCCATCTTTGCGGGGGGGCGAGGGACCCAGTACTTC. This codes for CAIFAGGRGTQYF.

A few counts support this clonotype. This rearrangement joins TRBV19 to TRBJ2-2, with TRBD1 matching over 8 bases. This CDR3 is 14 amino acids long. Germline trimming cut 11 bases from V and 0 bases from J; bases unmatched to any gene: 5. The germline CDR1 and CDR2 sequences are LNHDA and SQIVND (reference sequence). The CDR3 loop is CASLQGANTGELFF. CDR3 sequence (DNA): TGTGCCTCCTTACAGGGGGCGAACACCGGGGAGCTGTTTTTT.

This clonotype turned up a few times. The V call is TRBV24-1, the J call TRBJ1-5, with D unclear. V was shortened by 1 base and J by 7 bases, with 7 bases between the two germline ends. The CDR3 has 13 residues. Germline-derived CDR1 and CDR2 are KGHDR and SFDVKD. This CDR3 reads CATSDFGWQPQHF. The CDR3 DNA reads as TGTGCCACCAGTGATTTTGGATGGCAGCCCCAGCATTTT.

This clonotype appeared many times. V gene TRBV7-2 combines with J gene TRBJ2-3, with D uncertain. CDR1 and CDR2 from the germline V gene are SGHTA and FQGNSA. Trimming pared 0 bases from V and 6 bases from J, leaving 7 bases between. The CDR3 runs to 13 residues. The CDR3 DNA follows: TGTGCCAGCAGCTTAGCGGAACGGGATACGCAGTATTTT. Amino acid sequence: CASSLAERDTQYF.

This clonotype came up many times. This chain links TRBV20-1 with TRBJ1-2; D remains unclear. The CDR3 spans 14 residues. V lost 2 bases to trimming and J lost 5 bases, with 15 bases between them. The germline gives CDR1 DFQATT, CDR2 SNEGSKA (reference sequence). The CDR3 DNA is TGCAGTGCTAGATTGGAGCGGATGTATTATGGCTACACCTTC. This codes for CSARLERMYYGYTF.

The table lists this clonotype with many counts. The chain couples TRBV7-2 to TRBJ1-3, with D unresolved. With 3 bases removed from V and 0 bases from J, the gap between germline ends came to 12 bases. The CDR3 covers 16 residues. The germline V gene has CDR1 SGHTA and CDR2 FQGNSA. The CDR3 sequence: CASSLDGGFSGNTIYF. CDR3 DNA sequence: TGTGCCAGCAGCTTGGACGGAGGGTTCTCTGGAAACACCATATATTTT.

This clonotype showed up just a few times. The rearrangement links TRBV7-2 to TRBJ2-5, with D unresolved. CDR1 SGHTA and CDR2 FQGNSA come from the germline V gene. There are 14 residues in the CDR3. V was cut by 0 bases and J by 3 bases, with 8 bases left in between. In nucleotides, the CDR3 is TGTGCCAGCAGCTTAGCCGGCCAGAAAGAGACCCAGTACTTC. This translates into CASSLAGQKETQYF.

This clonotype was picked up many times. The chain employs TRBV7-2 and TRBJ2-1; D might be TRBD2 (5 bases). Trimming removed 2 bases at V and 5 bases at J, with 16 bases between. The CDR3 length is 16 residues. In germline, CDR1 is SGHTA, CDR2 FQGNSA. Here the CDR3 DNA reads TGTGCCAGCAGCTTAAACGCTCCCGGGGTTGACAATGAGCAGTTCTTC. It translates to CASSLNAPGVDNEQFF.

This clonotype has at least ten counts. The V and J genes are TRBV7-9 and TRBJ2-1; 8 bases line up with TRBD1. The germline gives CDR1 SEHNR, CDR2 FQNEAQ (reference sequence). The CDR3 has 15 residues. V dropped 5 bases and J dropped 2; count of bases not matched to a gene: 5. CDR3 amino acids: CASSPDRVAYNEQFF. The DNA for the CDR3 is TGTGCCAGCAGCCCGGACAGGGTGGCCTACAATGAGCAGTTCTTC.

The table lists this clonotype with a few counts. The junction differs from germline at one of its ends, possibly a read error. The chain joins TRBV12-3 or TRBV12-4 to TRBJ2-1; 8 nucleotides match TRBD2. The CDR3 has 13 residues. CDR3 in amino acids: CASSKPGLGFPVF. The CDR3 DNA reads as TGTGCCAGCAGTAAACCGGGACTAGGTTTTCCGGTTTTC.

This clonotype was seen at least ten times. V is TRBV7-2 and J is TRBJ2-3; 12 bases are shared with TRBD2. Trimming at V came to 0 bases and at J to 1 base, leaving 5 bases not matched to a gene. CDR3 size: 18 residues. Germline CDR1 SGHTA, CDR2 FQGNSA. The CDR3 bases are TGTGCCAGCAGCTTAGCGCCCCTAGCGGGAGGGCGCACAGATACGCAGTATTTT. It specifies CASSLAPLAGGRTDTQYF.

This clonotype was detected many times. The chain links TRBV7-6 to TRBJ2-3; 7 nucleotides align to TRBD2. V lost 5 bases to trimming and J lost 2 bases; unmatched junction nucleotides: 4. The CDR3 runs to 14 residues. From germline, CDR1 is SGHVS and CDR2 FNYEAQ. The CDR3 region has the DNA TGTGCCAGCAGCCCAGAGCGGGACACAGATACGCAGTATTTT. Its translation is CASSPERDTDTQYF.

This clonotype was recorded many times. The chain joins TRBV4-2 to TRBJ1-1, with D possibly being TRBD1 (5 bases). CDR1 is LGHNA, CDR2 YNFKEQ, per germline. This CDR3 has 14 residues. Trimming took 3 bases from V and 6 from J, leaving 14 bases between them. CDR3 loop: CASSHPGARPEAFF. The CDR3 coding sequence is TGTGCCAGCAGCCACCCCGGGGCCCGGCCTGAAGCTTTCTTT.

The sample holds a few counts of this clonotype. The rearrangement joins TRBV27 to TRBJ2-4, with no clear D. CDR1 MNHEY and CDR2 SMNVEV come from the germline V gene (reference sequence). Trimming cost V 6 bases and J 10 bases, with 16 bases left between them. This CDR3 has 13 amino acids. The CDR3 here is CASSLGSRLIQYF. The CDR3 DNA is TGTGCCAGCAGCTTAGGGTCCCGGCTTATTCAGTACTTC.

The V call is TRBV7-2, the J call TRBJ1-2; D is unresolved. The CDR3 sequence is 13 residues long. The V end lost 1 base, the J end lost 4 bases, and 7 bases lay between the germline ends. Germline lookup yields CDR1 SGHTA and CDR2 FQGNSA. Written as DNA, the CDR3 is TGTGCCAGCAGCTTAGTAGAGTCCTATGGCTACACCTTC. Translation gives CASSLVESYGYTF.

The V call is TRBV12-3 or TRBV12-4, the J call TRBJ1-5, with D unresolved. V was trimmed by 0 bases and J by 7 bases, leaving 13 bases between them. The CDR3 is 15 amino acids. CDR3 nucleotides: TGTGCCAGCAGTTTAGCGCAAAGTGGGCGGCAGCCCCAGCATTTT. It yields the protein CASSLAQSGRQPQHF.

This clonotype was seen many times. This chain connects TRBV7-2 to TRBJ2-3; D might be TRBD2 (6 bases). The CDR3 totals 16 residues. Trimming cost V 0 bases and J 1 base, with 11 bases left between them. The germline V gene encodes CDR1 SGHTA and CDR2 FQGNSA. Here the CDR3 reads CASSLAGGTGTDTQYF. The CDR3 DNA reads as TGTGCCAGCAGCTTAGCGGGCGGGACCGGCACAGATACGCAGTATTTT.

The rearrangement uses TRBV18 and TRBJ2-2; D unresolved. The V end lost 3 bases, the J end lost 4 bases, and 3 bases lay between the germline ends. The germline V gene has CDR1 KGHSH and CDR2 LQKENI. The CDR3 loop spans 12 amino acids. The CDR3 is CASSPRTGELFF. The CDR3 DNA sequence: TGTGCCAGCTCACCCCGCACCGGGGAGCTGTTTTTT.

This clonotype occurred many times. The chain recombines TRBV19 with TRBJ1-5, with TRBD1 matching over 8 bases. Trimming cost V 6 bases and J 4 bases; bases outside gene matches: 5. Looked up from germline, CDR1 is LNHDA and CDR2 is SQIVND (reference sequence). There are 14 residues in the CDR3. For the CDR3, the DNA is TGTGCCAGTAGAGCCGACAGGGGTAATCAGCCCCAGCATTTT. Protein sequence: CASRADRGNQPQHF.

The CDR3 protein is CAWSGTGYEQYF. The CDR3 DNA reads as TGTGCCTGGAGTGGGACAGGCTACGAGCAGTACTTC. The V and J genes are TRBV30 and TRBJ2-7, with 7 bases identical to TRBD1. The junction had 0 bases not matched to a gene; V was cut back by 1 base and J by 3 bases. The CDR3 runs to 12 residues. Germline loops: CDR1 GTSNPN, CDR2 SVGIG (reference sequence).

This clonotype was seen many times. The chain uses TRBV30 and TRBJ2-3; 7 positions agree with TRBD1. Unmatched junction bases numbered 4, after V lost 3 bases and J lost 4 bases. Germline V gene data show CDR1 as GTSNPN and CDR2 as SVGIG (reference sequence). The CDR3 has 13 amino acids. The CDR3 region has the DNA TGTGCCTGGAGCTTCACAGGGGCAGATACGCAGTATTTT. Translating it yields CAWSFTGADTQYF.

This clonotype appeared many times. The chain has TRBV15 and TRBJ2-7; 9 bases are shared with TRBD2. The CDR3 extends over 16 amino acids. Germline assignment: CDR1 LNHNV and CDR2 YYDKDF (reference sequence). V dropped 0 bases and J dropped 8; count of bases not matched to a gene: 11. CDR3 DNA: TGTGCCACCAGCAGAGATCTGGGCGGGAGGGGGTCCCAGCAGTACTTC. Translating gives CATSRDLGGRGSQQYF.

The chain carries TRBV6-5 and TRBJ1-4; tentative D call: TRBD1 (6 bases). CDR1 and CDR2 from the germline V gene are MNHEY and SVGAGI. Trimming took 4 bases from V and 6 from J, leaving 12 bases between them. This CDR3 comprises 14 residues. CDR3: CASSSGATDEKLFF. DNA of the CDR3: TGTGCCAGCAGTTCAGGGGCGACGGATGAAAAACTGTTTTTT.

V gene TRBV2 combines with J gene TRBJ2-2; tentatively, D is TRBD1 (6 bases). This CDR3 region has 12 residues. Trimming took 8 bases from V and 7 from J, leaving 11 bases between them. The germline gives CDR1 SNHLY, CDR2 FYNNEI. CDR3 coding DNA: TGTGCCAGCGGACAGCTAAGCGGGGAGCTGTTTTTT. Its protein product is CASGQLSGELFF. Together with reference TRBV2 and TRBJ2-2, the CDR3 gives the full variable domain: EPEVTQTPSHQVTQMGQEVILRCVPISNHLYFYWYRQILGQKVEFLVSFYNNEISEKSEIFDDQFSVERPDGSNFTLKIRSTKLEDSAMYFCASGQLSGELFFGEGSRLTVL.

This clonotype showed up many times. This chain uses TRBV6-6 with TRBJ2-5, with 9 bases matching TRBD2. The CDR3 loop spans 14 amino acids. CDR1 is MNHNY and CDR2 is SVGAGI in the germline V gene (reference sequence). Germline trimming cut 6 bases from V and 2 bases from J; bases unmatched to any gene: 4. This chain's CDR3 is CASSRLAVQETQYF. In DNA form, the CDR3 reads TGTGCCAGCAGCCGACTAGCGGTACAAGAGACCCAGTACTTC.

This chain connects TRBV20-1 to TRBJ1-2; D possibly corresponds to TRBD1 (6 bases). The V and J ends lost 2 bases and 1 base respectively, with 17 bases between them. The CDR3 is made up of 16 amino acids. CDR1 and CDR2 (germline): DFQATT, SNEGSKA (reference sequence). CDR3 DNA: TGCAGTGCTAGAAAGGAGGCAGGGGTCAATAACTATGGCTACACCTTC. Protein: CSARKEAGVNNYGYTF.